These 2 T cell receptor beta chains originate from one sample sequenced in a study of shared clonotypes between healthy human individuals. Sequencing was performed with immunoSEQ multiplex PCR; in TCRdb, only in-frame clones are kept and a portion is missing. The profile shows about 1.4 million clones, roughly 95% of them singletons. Sequencing was carried out using naive CD4+ T cells sorted from blood. As to subset: CD45RA+ positively selected. These receptors originate from a man aged 25-45 years in good health.

V gene TRBV10-2 combines with J gene TRBJ1-3; 8 bases fit TRBD1. The CDR3 length is 15 residues. CDR1 and CDR2 (germline): WSHSY, SAAADI. V shed 4 bases and J 0 bases; nucleotides not matched to a gene: 2. The CDR3 DNA reads TGCGCCAGCAGTGGGACAGGGACCTCTGGAAACACCATATATTTT. Its protein product is CASSGTGTSGNTIYF.

The rearrangement links TRBV4-1 to TRBJ2-7; D perhaps matches TRBD1 (6 bases). Germline CDR1 reads MGHRA; CDR2 reads YSYEKL. V dropped 1 base and J dropped 5 bases, with 15 bases sitting between them. CDR3 length: 15 amino acids. CDR3 in amino acids: CASSQVWTASHEQYF. The CDR3 coding sequence is TGCGCCAGCAGCCAAGTCTGGACAGCATCCCACGAGCAGTACTTC.